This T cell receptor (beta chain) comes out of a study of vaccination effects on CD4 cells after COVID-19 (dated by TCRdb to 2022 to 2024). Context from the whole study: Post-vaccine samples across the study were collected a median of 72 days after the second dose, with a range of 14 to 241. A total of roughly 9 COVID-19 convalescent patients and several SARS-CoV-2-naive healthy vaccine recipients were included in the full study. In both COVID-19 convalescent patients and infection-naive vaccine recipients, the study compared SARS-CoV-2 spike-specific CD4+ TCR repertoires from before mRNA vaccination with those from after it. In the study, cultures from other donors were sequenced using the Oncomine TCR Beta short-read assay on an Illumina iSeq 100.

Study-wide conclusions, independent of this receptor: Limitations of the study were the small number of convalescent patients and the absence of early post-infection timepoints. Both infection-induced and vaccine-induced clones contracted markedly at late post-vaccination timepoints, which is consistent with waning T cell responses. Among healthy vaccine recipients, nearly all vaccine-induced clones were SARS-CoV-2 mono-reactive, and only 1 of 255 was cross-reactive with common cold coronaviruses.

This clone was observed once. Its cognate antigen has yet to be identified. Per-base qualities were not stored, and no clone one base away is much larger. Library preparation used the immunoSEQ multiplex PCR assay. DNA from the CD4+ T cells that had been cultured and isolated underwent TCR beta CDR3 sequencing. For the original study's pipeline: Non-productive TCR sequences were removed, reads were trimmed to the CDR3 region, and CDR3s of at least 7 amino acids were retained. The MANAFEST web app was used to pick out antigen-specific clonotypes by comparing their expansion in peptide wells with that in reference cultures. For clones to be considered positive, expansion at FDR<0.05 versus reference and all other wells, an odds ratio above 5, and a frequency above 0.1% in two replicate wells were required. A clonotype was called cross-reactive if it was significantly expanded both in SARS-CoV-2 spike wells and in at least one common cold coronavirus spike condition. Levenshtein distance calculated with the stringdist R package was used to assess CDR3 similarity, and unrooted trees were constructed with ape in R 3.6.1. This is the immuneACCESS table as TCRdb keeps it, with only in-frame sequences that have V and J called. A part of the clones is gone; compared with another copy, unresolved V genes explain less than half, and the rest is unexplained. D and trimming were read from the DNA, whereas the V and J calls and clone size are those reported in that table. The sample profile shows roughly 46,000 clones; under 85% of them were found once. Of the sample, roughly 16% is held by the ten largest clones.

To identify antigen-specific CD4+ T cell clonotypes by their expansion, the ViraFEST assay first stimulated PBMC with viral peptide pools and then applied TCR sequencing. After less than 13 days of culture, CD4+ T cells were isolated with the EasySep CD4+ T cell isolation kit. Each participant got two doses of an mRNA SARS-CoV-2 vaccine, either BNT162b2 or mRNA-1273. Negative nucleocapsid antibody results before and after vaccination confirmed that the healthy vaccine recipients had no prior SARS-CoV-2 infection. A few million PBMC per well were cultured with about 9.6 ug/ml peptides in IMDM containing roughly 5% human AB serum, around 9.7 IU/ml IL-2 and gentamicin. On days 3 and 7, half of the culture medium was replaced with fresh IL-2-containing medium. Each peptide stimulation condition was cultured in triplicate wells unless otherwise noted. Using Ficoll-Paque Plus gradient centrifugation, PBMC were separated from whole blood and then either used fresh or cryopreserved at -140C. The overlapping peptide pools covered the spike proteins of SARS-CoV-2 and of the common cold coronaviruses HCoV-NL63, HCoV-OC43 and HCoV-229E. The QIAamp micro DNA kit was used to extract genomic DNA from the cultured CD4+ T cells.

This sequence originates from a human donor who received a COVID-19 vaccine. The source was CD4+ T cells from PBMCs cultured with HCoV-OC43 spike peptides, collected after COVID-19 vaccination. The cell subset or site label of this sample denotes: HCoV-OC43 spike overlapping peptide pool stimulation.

The CDR3 has the sequence CASSLMRFSGVGGYTF. The DNA is TGTGCCAGCAGCTTAATGAGGTTTTCAGGGGTTGGTGGCTACACCTTC. Rearrangement joined TRBV11-2 to TRBJ1-2; TRBD1 is possibly the D segment (6 matching bases). The cysteine opens and the phenylalanine closes a CDR3 of 16 amino acids. Only the CDR3 portion is preserved as DNA: 48 bases, with reading frame beginning at the first base. A distance of 20 bases separates the germline ends of V and J, which lose 2 bases and 7 bases respectively. In the germline V gene, CDR1 corresponds to SGHAT and CDR2 to FQNNGV.